Following are 16 T cell receptor beta chains from one sample sequenced in a study of T cells in Graves' hyperthyroidism and ophthalmopathy. Amplification of TCR beta CDR3 regions used RNA as the template. HTBI primers drove first-round RT-PCR of the TCR CDR3. TCRdb recomputed calls from the multiplex PCR reads with MiXCR, one row per CDR3 protein. This sample has around 390,000 distinct CDR3 sequences, with about 14% found just once. The sequencing input was blood. Receptors were obtained from a woman aged 25-40 years with Graves' ophthalmopathy.

V is TRBV20-1 and J is TRBJ2-1, with 14 bases lining up with TRBD2. The germline gives CDR1 DFQATT, CDR2 SNEGSKA (reference sequence). Losses at the gene ends were 4 bases for V and 7 bases for J; bases not matched to a gene: 6. The CDR3 has 15 amino acids. In DNA form, the CDR3 reads TGCAGTGCTACGACGGGACTAGCGGGGGCTAATGAGCAGTTCTTC. Translation gives CSATTGLAGANEQFF.

In this sample, this clonotype turned up many times. CDR3 sequence reads: CASSLETTGDGQWNTEAFF. In nucleotides, the CDR3 is TGTGCCAGCAGCTTAGAGACAACAGGGGACGGCCAGTGGAACACTGAAGCTTTCTTT. The chain combines TRBV7-9 with TRBJ1-1; 7 bases line up with TRBD1. Germline lookup yields CDR1 SEHNR and CDR2 FQNEAQ (reference sequence). With V trimmed by 1 base and J by 1 base, 15 bases remained unmatched. The CDR3 has 19 amino acids. Supplemented by reference TRBV7-9 and TRBJ1-1, the full variable domain reads DTGVSQNPRHKITKRGQNVTFRCDPISEHNRLYWYRQTLGQGPEFLTYFQNEAQLEKSRLLSDRFSAERPKGSFSTLEIQRTEQGDSAMYLCASSLETTGDGQWNTEAFFGQGTRLTVV.

This clonotype has more than one count but fewer than ten. The chain couples TRBV2 to TRBJ2-2, with TRBD2 matching over 12 bases. This CDR3 comprises 16 residues. V gave up 5 bases and J gave up 5 bases; unmatched junction bases: 6. Germline-derived CDR1 and CDR2 are SNHLY and FYNNEI. The DNA of the CDR3 is TGTGCCAGCAGTCCTACTAGCGGGGGGTTTACCGGGGAGCTGTTTTTT. Its translation is CASSPTSGGFTGELFF.

V gene TRBV5-6 combines with J gene TRBJ2-2; D is unresolved. CDR3 length equals 14 residues. The ends were cut back, 2 bases at V and 1 base at J, with 6 bases in the middle. Germline-derived CDR1 and CDR2 are SGHDT and YYEEEE. This chain's CDR3 is CASSFIQNTGELFF. CDR3 DNA sequence: TGTGCCAGCAGCTTCATACAGAACACCGGGGAGCTGTTTTTT.

Many counts were recorded for this clonotype. The chain joins TRBV4-2 to TRBJ1-5, with D unclear. V lost 0 bases, J lost 4 bases, and 10 bases lay in between. Germline-derived CDR1 and CDR2 are LGHNA and YNFKEQ. This CDR3 has 15 residues. The CDR3 coding sequence is TGTGCCAGCAGCCAAGATCATGGAGGAAATCAGCCCCAGCATTTT. Its protein product is CASSQDHGGNQPQHF.

This clonotype has ten or more counts. The rearrangement joins TRBV5-8 to TRBJ2-3; D call uncertain. The CDR3 is 14 amino acids. Germline CDR1 SGHTS, CDR2 YDEGEE. V lost 1 base and J 0 bases, leaving 6 bases between the germline ends. This CDR3 reads CASSLYGSTDTQYF. CDR3 sequence (DNA): TGTGCCAGCAGCTTGTACGGGAGCACAGATACGCAGTATTTT.

Comments on this clonotype: A much larger clone is a single base away; this may be a read error. CDR3 residues: CSAEGNTEAFF. The CDR3 coding sequence is TGCAGTGCTGAAGGGAACACTGAAGCTTTCTTT. The gene calls are TRBV20-1 and TRBJ1-1; D unclear. This CDR3 comprises 11 residues. Trimming pared 5 bases from V and 1 base from J, leaving 5 bases between. Germline-derived CDR1 and CDR2 are DFQATT and SNEGSKA (reference sequence).

The table lists this clonotype with many counts. The chain carries TRBV28 and TRBJ2-7; D unclear. Germline CDR1 reads MDHEN; CDR2 reads SYDVKM. With 5 bases removed from V and 1 base from J, the gap between germline ends came to 9 bases. The CDR3 has 13 amino acids. The CDR3 nucleotides are TGTGCCAGCAGTACTCGGATGTCCTACGAGCAGTACTTC. Translation gives CASSTRMSYEQYF.

This clonotype was counted at least ten times. This chain uses TRBV4-1 with TRBJ2-7; no reliable D call. Trimming pared 1 base from V and 4 bases from J, leaving 14 bases between. Germline V CDR1 and CDR2: MGHRA, YSYEKL. This CDR3 has 15 amino acids. The CDR3 sequence is CASSQATTGLYEQYF. The DNA for the CDR3 is TGCGCCAGCAGCCAAGCTACAACCGGTTTGTACGAGCAGTACTTC.

About this clonotype: The junction differs from germline at one of its ends, possibly a read error. This chain uses TRBV6-2 or TRBV6-3 with TRBJ1-4, with TRBD1 matching 9 bases. In germline, CDR1 is MNHEY, CDR2 SVGEGT. The CDR3 length is 16 residues. CDR3 region: CASSSGTGSPNENLFF. The CDR3 DNA follows: TGTGCCAGCAGTTCCGGGACAGGGAGTCCTAATGAAAACCTGTTTTTT.

This clonotype occurred many times. The chain is built from TRBV29-1 and TRBJ1-1, with 7 positions matching TRBD1. CDR1 is SQVTM and CDR2 is ANQGSEA in the germline V gene. The ends lost 8 bases at V and 7 bases at J; junction bases unmatched: 10. This CDR3 is 12 amino acids long. The CDR3 spells CSPSQGGSEAFF. The DNA for the CDR3 is TGCAGCCCGTCCCAGGGGGGAAGTGAAGCTTTCTTT.

This clonotype has at least ten counts. This chain connects TRBV28 to TRBJ1-4, with 7 bases fitting TRBD1. Trimming removed 5 bases from V and 8 bases from J; junction bases left unmatched: 8. This CDR3 has 14 amino acids. Looked up from germline, CDR1 is MDHEN and CDR2 is SYDVKM. The CDR3 region has the DNA TGTGCCAGCAGTCTGACAGGGAGGGTGGAAAAACTGTTTTTT. Amino acids: CASSLTGRVEKLFF.

The chain is built from TRBV3-1 and TRBJ2-7; 11 bases line up with TRBD1. CDR1 is LGHDT, CDR2 YNNKEL, per germline (reference sequence). The CDR3 spans 15 residues. V gave up 8 bases and J gave up 7 bases; unmatched junction bases: 13. CDR3 sequence: CASSRTGGGFKEQYF. CDR3 in DNA: TGTGCCAGCTCTAGGACAGGGGGCGGTTTTAAGGAGCAGTACTTC.

This clonotype was found many times. The J gene is TRBJ2-4, the V gene TRBV7-2; 9 positions agree with TRBD2. Trimming at V came to 1 base and at J to 11 bases, leaving 0 bases not matched to a gene. The CDR3 has 12 residues. Germline lookup yields CDR1 SGHTA and CDR2 FQGNSA. CDR3 protein: CASSLGTSVQYF. The CDR3 DNA follows: TGTGCCAGCAGCTTAGGGACTAGCGTTCAGTACTTC. Based on the CDR3 plus reference TRBV7-2 and TRBJ2-4, the full variable domain is GAGVSQSPSNKVTEKGKDVELRCDPISGHTALYWYRQSLGQGLEFLIYFQGNSAPDKSGLPSDRFSAERTGGSVSTLTIQRTQQEDSAVYLCASSLGTSVQYFGAGTRLSVL.

This clonotype showed up many times. The chain combines TRBV18 with TRBJ1-4, with D unresolved. There are 15 residues in the CDR3. V was pared by 1 base and J by 5 bases, with 11 bases between. CDR1 is KGHSH and CDR2 is LQKENI in the germline V gene. The CDR3 sequence is CASSPRGKSNEKLFF. In DNA, the CDR3 is TGTGCCAGCTCACCACGAGGCAAATCAAATGAAAAACTGTTTTTT. Full variable domain (missing parts from reference TRBV18 and TRBJ1-4): NAGVMQNPRHLVRRRGQEARLRCSPMKGHSHVYWYRQLPEEGLKFMVYLQKENIIDESGMPKERFSAEFPKEGPSILRIQQVVRGDSAAYFCASSPRGKSNEKLFFGSGTQLSVL.

This clonotype has ten or more counts. The CDR3 region is CSAREGRGGGYYNEQFF. CDR3 DNA sequence: TGCAGTGCTAGAGAAGGGCGGGGGGGCGGTTACTACAATGAGCAGTTCTTC. The V and J genes are TRBV20-1 and TRBJ2-1, with 9 bases lining up with TRBD2. In germline, CDR1 is DFQATT, CDR2 SNEGSKA (reference sequence). The junction had 9 bases not matched to a gene; V was cut back by 0 bases and J by 3 bases. The CDR3 runs 17 residues.